The next 15 T cell receptor beta chains were all read from a single sample in a study of CD8+CD57+ T cells in acquired aplastic anemia. The use of genomic DNA as template underpinned the TCR beta VDJ and CDR3 profiling. MiXCR was run by TCRdb on the reads, yielding one entry per CDR3 protein. The sample contains about 400,000 distinct CDR3 sequences, 55% to 75% of which appear only once. Sequencing input: sorted CD4+, CD8+, or CD8+CD57+ T cells (not recorded which) from PBMCs. The receptors were sampled from a human donor in good health, serving as a control.

This clonotype has a count of ten or more. This may be a read error, as it is one base from a much larger clone. The V call is TRBV2, the J call TRBJ2-5; 11 bases agree with TRBD2. Germline V lookup: CDR1 SNHLY, CDR2 FYNNEI. This CDR3 is 18 amino acids long. The CDR3 sequence: CASSEARMTSGAAETRYF. CDR3 nucleotide sequence: TGTGCCAGCAGTGAAGCGAGAATGACTAGCGGGGCGGCTGAGACCCGGTACTTC.

The rearrangement links TRBV5-6 to TRBJ2-6; tentatively, D is TRBD2 (5 bases). The length of the CDR3 is 15 residues. Between the trimmed V and J ends, which lost 3 bases and 3 bases, there was a span of 10 bases. Germline lookup yields CDR1 SGHDT and CDR2 YYEEEE. This CDR3 reads CASSSKGSGANVLTF. DNA of the CDR3: TGTGCCAGCAGCTCCAAAGGGAGTGGGGCCAACGTCCTGACTTTC.

The chain links TRBV7-6 to TRBJ1-1; tentatively, D is TRBD1 (5 bases). V gave up 1 base and J gave up 0 bases, with 12 bases separating them. Germline CDR1 reads SGHVS; CDR2 reads FNYEAQ. The CDR3 is 16 residues long. The DNA of the CDR3 is TGTGCCAGCAGCTTAGAAGGTACAGGATTGAACACTGAAGCTTTCTTT. Its protein product is CASSLEGTGLNTEAFF. Full variable domain (missing parts from reference TRBV7-6 and TRBJ1-1): GAGVSQSPRYKVTKRGQDVALRCDPISGHVSLYWYRQALGQGPEFLTYFNYEAQQDKSGLPNDRFSAERPEGSISTLTIQRTEQRDSAMYRCASSLEGTGLNTEAFFGQGTRLTVV.

The chain is built from TRBV20-1 and TRBJ2-2; D ambiguous. V was trimmed by 7 bases and J by 5 bases, leaving 17 bases between them. This CDR3 spans 14 amino acids. Germline CDR1 DFQATT, CDR2 SNEGSKA (reference sequence). CDR3 in DNA: TGCAGTGTTGGAAGTGGTGAGACGACCGGGGAGCTGTTTTTT. It is translated as CSVGSGETTGELFF.

This clonotype occurred once. Sequence at one end of the junction differs from germline and may be a read error. CDR3 in amino acids: CAISSEYNEQFF. For the CDR3, the DNA is TGTGCCATCAGTAGTGAATACAATGAGCAGTTCTTC. The rearrangement joins TRBV6-2 or TRBV6-3 to TRBJ2-1; D gene unclear. The CDR3 spans 12 residues. The germline gives CDR1 MNHEY, CDR2 SVGEGT.

The chain links TRBV7-9 to TRBJ2-7; tentative D call: TRBD2 (5 bases). Germline loops: CDR1 SEHNR, CDR2 FQNEAQ (reference sequence). The V and J ends lost 6 bases and 13 bases respectively, with 28 bases between them. The CDR3 is 15 residues long. CDR3 loop: CASRFDGNQPQHFYF. In DNA form, the CDR3 reads TGTGCCAGCAGATTTGACGGGAATCAGCCCCAGCATTTTTACTTC.

The chain carries TRBV27 and TRBJ2-7; weak D call: TRBD1 (5 bases). V was shortened by 4 bases and J by 0 bases, with 16 bases between the two germline ends. The CDR3 covers 16 residues. CDR1 is MNHEY, CDR2 SMNVEV, per germline (reference sequence). The CDR3 coding sequence is TGTGCCAGCAGTTCAGGACAAGGTGGGATCTCCTACGAGCAGTACTTC. Translation: CASSSGQGGISYEQYF.

V and J are TRBV29-1 and TRBJ2-7; D is perhaps TRBD2 (6 bases). This CDR3 has 14 amino acids. The germline V gene has CDR1 SQVTM and CDR2 ANQGSEA. Trimming took 6 bases from V and 6 from J, leaving 21 bases between them. The CDR3 reads CSVRRDGSSGEQYF. CDR3 nucleotide sequence: TGCAGCGTGCGCCGGGACGGGAGCTCCGGCGAGCAGTACTTC.

This clonotype was seen a single time. The germline gene is not matched at one end of the junction; a read error may be the cause. V gene TRBV7-2 combines with J gene TRBJ1-6; perhaps TRBD1 as D (6 bases). Germline V CDR1 and CDR2: SGHTA, FQGNSA. The CDR3 runs to 14 residues. The CDR3, as DNA: TGTGCCAGCAGCTTAATGGACAGTTCCCCGCCGTTCTACTTT. It translates to CASSLMDSSPPFYF.

The sample holds many counts of this clonotype. The CDR3 is CASSVDLGGSGYTF. The CDR3 nucleotides read TGTGCCAGCAGCGTAGACTTGGGGGGCTCTGGCTACACCTTC. The J gene is TRBJ1-2, the V gene TRBV9, with D perhaps TRBD1 (6 bases). CDR1 and CDR2 from the germline V gene are SGDLS and YYNGEE. The CDR3 is 14 residues long. Trimming left V 0 bases short and J 7 bases short, with 13 bases between.

Remarks on this clonotype: This CDR3 is missing its conserved last phenylalanine or tryptophan, likely due to a read error. Because the CDR3's place on the DNA is in doubt, the DNA is left out and the CDR3 is given as listed by TCRdb. This sequence joins TRBV5-1 and TRBJ1-3. Germline loops: CDR1 SGHRS, CDR2 YFSETQ. Both ends counted, the CDR3 spans 9 residues. This CDR3 is CASSLSHIP.

This clonotype was detected ten times or more. The chain has TRBV27 and TRBJ2-3, with 16 bases lining up with TRBD2. The V gene end was trimmed by 3 bases and the J gene end by 4 bases; junction bases not matched to a gene: 1. Germline V gives CDR1 MNHEY, CDR2 SMNVEV (reference sequence). This CDR3 comprises 16 residues. In DNA, the CDR3 is TGTGCCAGCAGTTTTGGGACTAGCGGGGGGGCAGATACGCAGTATTTT. Protein sequence: CASSFGTSGGADTQYF.

The chain combines TRBV12-3 or TRBV12-4 with TRBJ1-1, with D perhaps TRBD1 (5 bases). V gave up 11 bases and J gave up 3 bases, with 22 bases separating them. This CDR3 is 15 amino acids long. CDR3 residues: CAGSSAGSAYTEAFF. The CDR3, as DNA: TGTGCCGGTTCATCTGCAGGGTCGGCGTACACTGAAGCTTTCTTT.

On this clonotype itself: The germline gene is not matched at one end of the junction; a read error may be the cause. The V call is TRBV5-1, the J call TRBJ1-2, with unresolved D. Germline V gives CDR1 SGHRS, CDR2 YFSETQ. The CDR3 is 17 residues long. The CDR3 region has the DNA TGTGCCAGCAGAGTCGACTCCTGCGCTATTCCTAACTATGGCGACACCTTC. Its translation is CASRVDSCAIPNYGDTF.

J is TRBJ1-1 and V is TRBV2, with no clear D. The CDR3 length is 15 residues. The V gene lost 6 bases and the J gene lost 5 bases, with 19 bases spanning the gap. Germline V gene sequence: CDR1 SNHLY, CDR2 FYNNEI. The CDR3 region has the DNA TGTGCCAGCAGCGCCACGTCGGCCGGTTTAACTGAAGCTTTCTTT. It specifies CASSATSAGLTEAFF.